The clone carrying this TCR beta chain was counted between two and nine times. Antigen specificity is unknown. This entry is derived from a study of T-cell memory formation after mild COVID-19. Study results and caveats: What remained unconfirmed was the SARS-CoV-2 specificity of second-wave clones peaking on day 37. Balance between CD4 and CD8 was seen in clones contracting day 15 to 85, and a CD4+ lean was seen in later expanders. Pre-infection memory held some responding clones, suggesting pre-existing cross-reactive T cells responded.

Constant-segment primers and 5'RACE yielded cDNA libraries for TCR alpha and TCR beta, each carrying sample barcodes and UMIs. MiXCR, run by TCRdb on the 5' RACE reads, gives a single entry per CDR3 protein. The sample carries around 310,000 distinct CDR3 sequences, around an eighth recorded once. This TCR was recovered from a man aged 18 to 30 who had mild COVID-19 (a few samples of this study predate the infection). Cell type and time point are not known. The material sequenced was PBMCs or a T cell subset sorted from them (not recorded which).

The CDR3 is CASSLTGANEQFF. CDR3 DNA: TGCGCCAGCAGCTTGACGGGGGCTAATGAGCAGTTCTTC. The V and J genes are TRBV5-1 and TRBJ2-1; D could derive from TRBD1 or TRBD2 (6 bases each). From germline, CDR1 is SGHRS and CDR2 YFSETQ. The length of the CDR3 is 13 residues. Trimming removed 1 base at V and 7 bases at J, with 9 bases between.